These 6 T cell receptor beta chains share one sample of origin, sequenced in a study of blood T cell repertoires in COVID-19. Measured with immunoSEQ multiplex PCR; TCRdb has only the in-frame clones, and not every one. The sample lists roughly 180,000 clones, more than 70% occurring once. Sequenced input: PBMCs or T cells enriched from blood (not recorded which). The source is a man aged 40-49 years who had recovered from COVID-19.

This chain connects TRBV6-5 to TRBJ1-2; D is unclear. CDR3 length: 10 residues. Trimming removed 9 bases at V and 4 bases at J, with 6 bases between. Germline lookup yields CDR1 MNHEY and CDR2 SVGAGI. The DNA of the CDR3 is TGTGCCAGTCATTTCTATGGCTACACCTTC. Protein: CASHFYGYTF.

This chain joins TRBV7-9 and TRBJ1-5; the match to TRBD1 covers 8 bases. V was pared by 4 bases and J by 4 bases, with 3 bases of the junction left unmatched. The CDR3 loop spans 14 amino acids. From germline, CDR1 is SEHNR and CDR2 FQNEAQ (reference sequence). The CDR3 nucleotides are TGTGCCAGCAGCTCGGACAGGGTGAATCAGCCCCAGCATTTT. Its translation: CASSSDRVNQPQHF.

This chain uses TRBV9 with TRBJ1-6; D gene ambiguous. CDR1 is SGDLS, CDR2 YYNGEE, per germline. With 4 bases removed from V and 10 bases from J, the gap between germline ends came to 9 bases. The CDR3 has 12 residues. The CDR3 coding sequence is TGTGCCAGCAGCACTGGTAGCTCACCCCTCCACTTT. Protein: CASSTGSSPLHF.

This chain uses TRBV9 with TRBJ2-2, with 11 bases identical to TRBD2. This CDR3 region has 16 residues. The V and J ends lost 0 bases and 6 bases, in that order; junction bases with no gene match: 4. CDR1 SGDLS and CDR2 YYNGEE come from the germline V gene. The CDR3 is CASSVGLAGMPGELFF. The CDR3 DNA reads as TGTGCCAGCAGCGTAGGACTAGCGGGAATGCCCGGGGAGCTGTTTTTT.

This clone was counted a single time. V and J are TRBV3-1 (or the pseudogene TRBV3-2) and TRBJ1-2; 7 bases are shared with TRBD1. This CDR3 comprises 15 residues. Germline CDR1 is LGHDT and CDR2 is YNNKEL (reference sequence). With V trimmed by 4 bases and J by 2 bases, 7 bases remained unmatched. In DNA form, the CDR3 reads TGTGCCAGCAGCCTATACGGGACAGTCAACTATGGCTACACCTTC. It codes for CASSLYGTVNYGYTF.

The chain couples TRBV6-9 to TRBJ1-2; D remains unclear. Deletions cut 4 bases from V and 1 base from J, with 25 bases between. The CDR3 has 19 residues. CDR1 is MNHGY and CDR2 is SVAAGI in the germline V gene. The CDR3 DNA follows: TGTGCCAGCAGTTCCTATCTTGGACGGGCCGACTACTTTAACTATGGCTACACCTTC. It specifies CASSSYLGRADYFNYGYTF.